The T cell receptor (beta chain) described here comes from a study of blood T cells in healthy people across ages. Study results and limitations: When one million T cells were used, diversity estimates were thought to be underestimates.

Isolated PBMCs totaled at least 6 million in each sample. As concerns this clonotype: What it binds is unknown.

From germline, CDR1 is DFQATT and CDR2 SNEGSKA (reference sequence). CDR3 size: 14 residues. Trimming at V came to 6 bases and at J to 7 bases, leaving 15 bases not matched to a gene. A J-beta primer mix and a sample-barcoded 5' primer were used in a second PCR of roughly 6 to 11 cycles. TCRdb reprocessed the 5' RACE reads via MiXCR and lists one record per CDR3 protein. Seen here are about 680,000 distinct CDR3 sequences, 49% observed once, and the top ten hold around 32%. Sequencing used blood. This chain uses TRBV20-1 with TRBJ2-7, with TRBD2 matching over 7 bases. This clonotype was sampled from an older woman in good health. Here the CDR3 DNA reads TGCAGTGCCAGACCGGGGGGAGTATCTGGGGAGCAGTACTTC. It encodes CSARPGGVSGEQYF.